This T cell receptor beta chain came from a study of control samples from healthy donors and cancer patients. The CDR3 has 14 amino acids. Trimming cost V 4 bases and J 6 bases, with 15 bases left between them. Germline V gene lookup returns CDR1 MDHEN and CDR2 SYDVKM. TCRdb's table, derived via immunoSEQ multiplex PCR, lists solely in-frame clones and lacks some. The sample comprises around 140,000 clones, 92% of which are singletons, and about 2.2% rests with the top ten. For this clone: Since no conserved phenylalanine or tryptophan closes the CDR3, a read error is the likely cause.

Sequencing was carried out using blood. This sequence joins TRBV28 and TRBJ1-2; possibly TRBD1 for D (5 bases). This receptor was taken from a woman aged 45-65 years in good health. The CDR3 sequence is CASSSLGGGNGYTL. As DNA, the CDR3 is TGTGCCAGCAGTTCCCTCGGGGGAGGGAATGGCTACACCCTC.